The 17 T cell receptor beta chains below were found in one sample sequenced in a study of beta chain features in type 1 diabetes. The whole isolated RNA underwent reverse transcription, so sequencing captured expressed TCRB transcripts. The method was immunoSEQ multiplex PCR; TCRdb's version includes in-frame clones alone and lacks a portion of them. Among about 290,000 clones listed, under 8.5% were seen once. The sequenced sample consisted of central memory CD4+ T cells from blood. The receptors derive from a woman between 18 and 29 years old in good health.

This clone was seen more than once but under ten times. V usage is TRBV4-1 and J usage is TRBJ2-3; 8 bases fit TRBD1. The CDR3 contains 15 residues. CDR1 is MGHRA, CDR2 YSYEKL, per germline. V shed 0 bases, J shed 15 bases, and the junction held 14 bases outside the gene matches. CDR3 DNA: TGCGCCAGCAGCCAAGATCCCGGACAGGGCGCTATTCCCTATTTT. This encodes CASSQDPGQGAIPYF.

This clone showed up just a few times. The rearrangement joins TRBV6-1 to TRBJ1-5; D gene unclear. The CDR3 sequence is 14 residues long. Germline V CDR1 and CDR2: MNHNS, SASEGT. The V end was cut by 0 bases, the J end by 7 bases, with 10 bases between. CDR3 protein: CASSEAFGGQPQHF. CDR3 nucleotide sequence: TGTGCCAGCAGTGAAGCTTTCGGTGGACAGCCCCAGCATTTT.

This clone was observed a handful of times. The rearrangement joins TRBV7-9 to TRBJ1-4, with 9 positions matching TRBD1. The CDR3 loop spans 16 amino acids. Trimming at V came to 5 bases and at J to 7 bases, leaving 11 bases not matched to a gene. Germline V gene data show CDR1 as SEHNR and CDR2 as FQNEAQ (reference sequence). CDR3 in amino acids: CASSHHRGPGAEKLFF. DNA of the CDR3: TGTGCCAGCAGCCACCACAGGGGGCCGGGGGCTGAAAAACTGTTTTTT.

This clone was seen more than once but under ten times. This chain links TRBV19 with TRBJ2-5; a possible D gene is TRBD1 (6 bases). V lost 6 bases to trimming and J lost 4 bases, with 18 bases between them. Germline CDR1 reads LNHDA; CDR2 reads SQIVND (reference sequence). The CDR3 totals 15 residues. CDR3 sequence reads: CASSPMKTGGETQYF. The DNA for the CDR3 is TGTGCCAGTAGCCCGATGAAGACAGGAGGAGAGACCCAGTACTTC. The whole variable domain, remainder taken from reference TRBV19 and TRBJ2-5, is DGGITQSPKYLFRKEGQNVTLSCEQNLNHDAMYWYRQDPGQGLRLIYYSQIVNDFQKGDIAEGYSVSREKKESFPLTVTSAQKNPTAFYLCASSPMKTGGETQYFGPGTRLLVL.

There are a few counts of this clone. The chain is built from TRBV2 and TRBJ1-6, with a possible D match to TRBD1 (5 bases). Germline CDR1 SNHLY, CDR2 FYNNEI. Trimming pared 3 bases from V and 8 bases from J, leaving 17 bases between. CDR3 length: 16 amino acids. The CDR3 DNA is TGTGCCAGCAGTGATTTGGGGCAGGGACTTGATTCACCCCTCCACTTT. Its translation: CASSDLGQGLDSPLHF.

J is TRBJ2-5 and V is TRBV11-2; 7 positions match TRBD1. This CDR3 region has 14 residues. CDR1 and CDR2 from the germline V gene are SGHAT and FQNNGV. V was pared by 4 bases and J by 5 bases, with 7 bases of the junction left unmatched. CDR3 residues: CASSSYRGGETQYF. In DNA form, the CDR3 reads TGTGCCAGCAGCTCGTACAGGGGTGGGGAGACCCAGTACTTC.

The chain joins TRBV7-9 to TRBJ2-5, with 9 bases lining up with TRBD2. The ends lost 5 bases at V and 1 base at J; junction bases unmatched: 8. The CDR3 has 16 amino acids. Looked up from germline, CDR1 is SEHNR and CDR2 is FQNEAQ (reference sequence). The CDR3 reads CASSVGSGGPQETQYF. DNA of the CDR3: TGTGCCAGCAGCGTGGGTAGCGGGGGACCCCAAGAGACCCAGTACTTC.

The sample holds a few counts of this clone. The chain recombines TRBV30 with TRBJ2-3; tentatively, D is TRBD1 or TRBD2 (6 bases each). CDR3 length: 18 residues. Germline loops: CDR1 GTSNPN, CDR2 SVGIG (reference sequence). Deletions cut 0 bases from V and 2 bases from J, with 21 bases between. The CDR3 is CAWSVRAIMWGATDTQYF. The CDR3 nucleotides are TGTGCCTGGAGTGTACGGGCCATCATGTGGGGGGCCACAGATACGCAGTATTTT.

The CDR3: CASSLLGARETQYF. DNA of the CDR3: TGCGCCAGCAGCTTGCTCGGGGCCCGAGAGACCCAGTACTTC. The chain is built from TRBV5-1 and TRBJ2-5; D possibly matches TRBD1 or TRBD2 (5 bases each). From germline, CDR1 is SGHRS and CDR2 YFSETQ. The ends were cut back, 1 base at V and 4 bases at J, with 11 bases in the middle. This CDR3 region has 14 residues.

The genes are TRBV9 and TRBJ1-1; weak D call: TRBD1 (6 bases). The CDR3 spans 15 residues. Looked up from germline, CDR1 is SGDLS and CDR2 is YYNGEE. Trimming removed 0 bases from V and 4 bases from J, with 13 bases in between. CDR3 sequence: CASSVVAEGGTEAFF. The CDR3 DNA reads TGTGCCAGCAGCGTAGTCGCGGAAGGGGGCACTGAAGCTTTCTTT. The full variable domain, its missing parts supplied by reference TRBV9 and TRBJ1-1, is DSGVTQTPKHLITATGQRVTLRCSPRSGDLSVYWYQQSLDQGLQFLIQYYNGEERAKGNILERFSAQQFPDLHSELNLSSLELGDSALYFCASSVVAEGGTEAFFGQGTRLTVV.

This clone was seen only a few times. The chain carries TRBV29-1 and TRBJ1-1; D remains ambiguous. Looked up from germline, CDR1 is SQVTM and CDR2 is ANQGSEA. The CDR3 is made up of 14 amino acids. Trimming stripped 8 bases from V and 1 base from J, with 17 bases between. The CDR3 loop reads CSFIRTPANTEAFF. The CDR3 DNA reads as TGCAGCTTCATACGGACTCCCGCGAACACTGAAGCTTTCTTT.

The chain carries TRBV21-1 and TRBJ2-3. TRBV21-1 is labeled a pseudogene. The CDR3 has 13 amino acids. CDR3 in DNA: TGTGCCAGACCGGACGAAGCCACAGATACGCAGTATTTT. Translation gives CARPDEATDTQYF.

This clone has more than one count but fewer than ten. This chain connects TRBV14 to TRBJ2-7, with D perhaps matching TRBD1 (5 bases). Germline CDR1 and CDR2: SGHDN and FVKESK. Trimming pared 2 bases from V and 1 base from J, leaving 9 bases between. This CDR3 is 14 amino acids long. CDR3 bases: TGTGCCAGCAGCCAATTCCAGGGTTCCTACGAGCAGTACTTC. It specifies CASSQFQGSYEQYF.

At least ten counts were recorded for this clone. The genes are TRBV7-8 and TRBJ2-7; TRBD2 is a possible D gene (5 bases). The CDR3 sequence is 15 residues long. CDR1 is SGHVS and CDR2 is FQNEAQ in the germline V gene. Deletions cut 9 bases from V and 3 bases from J, with 21 bases between. The CDR3 is CASSPRRVENYEQYF. CDR3 DNA sequence: TGTGCCAGTTCCCCCCGGCGGGTGGAGAACTACGAGCAGTACTTC.

The chain joins TRBV30 to TRBJ1-2; TRBD1 might be the D (5 bases). Trimming took off 2 bases at V and 3 bases at J, with 10 bases between the two ends. CDR1 is GTSNPN and CDR2 is SVGIG in the germline V gene (reference sequence). The CDR3 loop spans 13 amino acids. CDR3 residues: CAWSWGDYYGYTF. CDR3 in DNA: TGTGCCTGGAGTTGGGGGGACTACTATGGCTACACCTTC.

This chain connects TRBV6-5 to TRBJ1-1; D unclear. The CDR3 runs to 12 residues. The V end lost 4 bases, the J end lost 4 bases, and 7 bases lay between the germline ends. From germline, CDR1 is MNHEY and CDR2 SVGAGI. The CDR3: CASSWESTEAFF. CDR3 coding DNA: TGTGCCAGCAGTTGGGAGTCCACTGAAGCTTTCTTT.

This clone was seen many times. The same CDR3 is also encoded by other DNA sequences in this sample. This chain links TRBV28 with TRBJ1-5; D gene ambiguous. Trimming stripped 5 bases from V and 4 bases from J, with 6 bases between. Germline V gene sequence: CDR1 MDHEN, CDR2 SYDVKM. The CDR3 covers 12 residues. CDR3 amino acids: CASSPPNQPQHF. The CDR3 bases are TGTGCCAGCAGTCCGCCTAATCAGCCCCAGCATTTT.